This T cell receptor (beta chain) was captured in a study of shared clonotypes between healthy human individuals. Here immunoSEQ multiplex PCR was the method, and the copy in TCRdb shows in-frame clones only, minus some. In the table there are around 2,000,000 clones, roughly 96% of which are singletons. The germline gives CDR1 MGHRA, CDR2 YSYEKL. The CDR3 contains 15 residues. Trimming took off 3 bases at V and 5 bases at J, with 14 bases between the two ends. The specimen was naive CD4+ T cells sorted from blood. The subset is: CD45RA+ positively selected. The TCR originated in a man aged 18-30 years in good health. The V call is TRBV4-1, the J call TRBJ1-5; D is uncertain. The CDR3 sequence is CASSQARTVDQPQHF. CDR3 sequence (DNA): TGCGCCAGCAGCCAGGCAAGGACGGTTGATCAGCCCCAGCATTTT.